Listed here are 22 T cell receptor beta chains from one sample, sequenced in a study of cytomegalovirus exposure and HLA in healthy donors (dated by TCRdb to about 2017). Library construction relied on the immunoSEQ multiplex PCR assay. A mixture of 60 forward primers for TCR Vbeta segments and 13 reverse primers for TCR Jbeta segments was used in the multiplex PCR. TCRdb limited this immuneACCESS table to in-frame rearrangements with V and J called. A share of clones is missing; checked studies link under half to unresolved V genes, and the rest is unexplained. This sample's table has entries for under 200,000 clones. The ten largest clones take up approximately 2.3% of the sample. The sequencing input was PBMCs. Receptors originate from a man aged 25-45 years in good health and CMV-seronegative.

Notes on this clone: This specimen includes other DNA sequences encoding the same CDR3. V gene TRBV19 combines with J gene TRBJ2-7; 8 bases align to TRBD1. The CDR3 consists of 15 residues. With 1 base clipped from V and 2 bases from J, the junction kept 4 bases outside the gene matches. Germline assignment: CDR1 LNHDA and CDR2 SQIVND (reference sequence). The CDR3 reads CASSIAGTGTYEQYF. The CDR3 DNA reads as TGTGCCAGTAGTATAGCCGGGACAGGTACCTACGAGCAGTACTTC. Full variable domain (remainder filled in from reference TRBV19 and TRBJ2-7): DGGITQSPKYLFRKEGQNVTLSCEQNLNHDAMYWYRQDPGQGLRLIYYSQIVNDFQKGDIAEGYSVSREKKESFPLTVTSAQKNPTAFYLCASSIAGTGTYEQYFGPGTRLTVT.

This chain joins TRBV5-1 and TRBJ2-1, with 13 bases lining up with TRBD2. Germline CDR1 is SGHRS and CDR2 is YFSETQ. V lost 4 bases to trimming and J lost 8 bases; unmatched junction nucleotides: 6. This CDR3 contains 15 residues. CDR3 in DNA: TGCGCCAGCAGCCCTGGGACTAGCGGGAACTATGAGCAGTTCTTC. It encodes CASSPGTSGNYEQFF.

The CDR3 sequence is CAWSDRRTNTEAFF. The CDR3 coding sequence is TGTGCCTGGAGTGACAGGAGAACGAACACTGAAGCTTTCTTT. The V gene is TRBV30, the J gene TRBJ1-1; maybe TRBD1 (5 bases). This CDR3 has 14 amino acids. The V gene's germline CDR1 is GTSNPN and CDR2 SVGIG (reference sequence). Trimming cost V 1 base and J 1 base, with 10 bases left between them.

CDR3 in amino acids: CASSPPGGANEKLFF. The CDR3 DNA sequence: TGCGCCAGCAGCCCTCCAGGGGGCGCGAATGAAAAACTGTTTTTT. This chain links TRBV5-1 with TRBJ1-4; TRBD1 matches 8 bases. CDR1 SGHRS and CDR2 YFSETQ come from the germline V gene. There are 15 residues in the CDR3. V lost 4 bases to trimming and J lost 5 bases; unmatched junction nucleotides: 7.

This chain uses TRBV14 with TRBJ1-1, with D perhaps matching TRBD1 (5 bases). CDR1 and CDR2 from the germline V gene are SGHDN and FVKESK. The CDR3 extends over 20 amino acids. Trimming took off 1 base at V and 1 base at J, with 25 bases between the two ends. As DNA, the CDR3 is TGTGCCAGCAGCCAAGTAGGGCCTGGCAGGGATCCCCTCCGGAACACTGAAGCTTTCTTT. Encoded protein: CASSQVGPGRDPLRNTEAFF. Filled out from reference TRBV14 and TRBJ1-1, the complete variable domain reads EAGVTQFPSHSVIEKGQTVTLRCDPISGHDNLYWYRRVMGKEIKFLLHFVKESKQDESGMPNNRFLAERTGGTYSTLKVQPAELEDSGVYFCASSQVGPGRDPLRNTEAFFGQGTRLTVV.

This rearrangement joins TRBV6-1 to TRBJ1-2; possible D gene TRBD1, 5 bases. V lost 6 bases and J lost 2, with 13 bases in between. The CDR3 extends over 14 amino acids. CDR1 and CDR2 (germline): MNHNS, SASEGT. CDR3 amino acids: CASSVLRGNYGYTF. The DNA for the CDR3 is TGTGCCAGCAGCGTTCTTAGGGGCAACTATGGCTACACCTTC.

V and J are TRBV7-3 and TRBJ2-1; perhaps TRBD2 as D (6 bases). CDR1 SGHTA and CDR2 FQGTGA come from the germline V gene. This CDR3 has 12 amino acids. The V end was cut by 5 bases, the J end by 8 bases, with 10 bases between. CDR3 nucleotide sequence: TGTGCCAGCAGCATAAGGGAGGATGAGCAGTTCTTC. This encodes CASSIREDEQFF.

A note on this clone: The junction does not match germline at one end; this may be a read error. This chain connects TRBV5-1 to TRBJ2-3, with 10 bases lining up with TRBD2. Germline values: CDR1 SGHRS, CDR2 YFSETQ. The CDR3 spans 16 residues. CDR3 loop: CASSSGLAASTDAQYF. DNA for the CDR3: TGCGCCAGCAGCTCAGGACTAGCGGCTAGCACAGATGCGCAGTATTTT.

The CDR3 nucleotides are TGTGCCAGCAGCGTAGAGGGGGGCGGGAGGGCCTCAGAGACCCAGTACTTC. Its translation is CASSVEGGGRASETQYF. This chain links TRBV9 with TRBJ2-5; the match to TRBD2 covers 9 bases. The CDR3 loop spans 17 amino acids. V lost 0 bases, J lost 4 bases, and 10 bases stayed unmatched. Looked up from germline, CDR1 is SGDLS and CDR2 is YYNGEE.

The chain joins TRBV27 to TRBJ2-7; TRBD1 agrees at 10 bases. Germline trimming cut 7 bases from V and 5 bases from J; bases unmatched to any gene: 8. The CDR3 is made up of 14 amino acids. Germline CDR1 is MNHEY and CDR2 is SMNVEV (reference sequence). The DNA for the CDR3 is TGTGCCAGCAACCCGGGACAGGGGCTCCACGAGCAGTACTTC. Translating gives CASNPGQGLHEQYF.

The chain couples TRBV6-5 to TRBJ1-1; D gene uncertain. CDR3 length: 12 amino acids. With 2 bases removed from V and 6 bases from J, the gap between germline ends came to 7 bases. Germline values: CDR1 MNHEY, CDR2 SVGAGI. CDR3: CASSYGVPEAFF. CDR3 bases: TGTGCCAGCAGTTACGGAGTCCCTGAAGCTTTCTTT.

This rearrangement joins TRBV19 to TRBJ2-7; weak D call: TRBD1 (6 bases). The CDR3 length is 14 residues. With 3 bases removed from V and 2 bases from J, the gap between germline ends came to 11 bases. The germline V gene has CDR1 LNHDA and CDR2 SQIVND (reference sequence). The CDR3: CASSIQGTAYEQYF. The CDR3, as DNA: TGTGCCAGTAGTATTCAGGGGACGGCCTACGAGCAGTACTTC.

The V gene is TRBV2, the J gene TRBJ1-1; D gene unclear. The CDR3 length is 14 residues. Between the trimmed V and J ends, which lost 3 bases and 5 bases, there was a span of 13 bases. Per germline, CDR1 SNHLY and CDR2 FYNNEI. The CDR3: CASSEAGVGTEAFF. The CDR3 DNA reads TGTGCCAGCAGTGAGGCCGGGGTTGGGACTGAAGCTTTCTTT.

J is TRBJ2-5 and V is TRBV4-2, with 9 positions matching TRBD2. The V gene's germline CDR1 is LGHNA and CDR2 YNFKEQ. V was pared by 0 bases and J by 5 bases, with 7 bases of the junction left unmatched. The CDR3 runs to 16 residues. The CDR3 coding sequence is TGTGCCAGCAGCCAAGATCAGGCTAGCGGGATCGAGACCCAGTACTTC. Translation gives CASSQDQASGIETQYF.

The chain employs TRBV30 and TRBJ1-2; 9 nucleotides line up with TRBD1. V shed 4 bases and J 4 bases; nucleotides not matched to a gene: 4. Germline V lookup: CDR1 GTSNPN, CDR2 SVGIG (reference sequence). The CDR3 runs to 13 residues. The CDR3 coding sequence is TGTGCCTGGAACAGGGGGCGAAGCTATGGCTACACCTTC. It yields the protein CAWNRGRSYGYTF.

The rearrangement links TRBV6-6 to TRBJ2-3, with D possibly being TRBD2 (5 bases). Trimming shortened V by 7 bases and J by 5 bases, and 13 bases separated the two germline ends. Per the germline V gene, CDR1 is MNHNY and CDR2 is SVGAGI (reference sequence). The CDR3 sequence is 13 residues long. In nucleotides, the CDR3 is TGTGCCAGCAAGGTTCCGGGAATAGATACGCAGTATTTT. Translated, it gives CASKVPGIDTQYF.

The rearrangement uses TRBV6-4 and TRBJ2-3; 10 nucleotides match TRBD1. Trimming took 4 bases from V and 5 from J; bases not matched to a gene: 6. The V gene's germline CDR1 is MRHNA and CDR2 SNTAGT. This CDR3 has 15 residues. CDR3 amino acids: CASSGGQGRGDTQYF. The CDR3 DNA sequence: TGTGCCAGCAGTGGGGGACAGGGGAGAGGAGATACGCAGTATTTT.

V is TRBV6-5 and J is TRBJ1-2, with D hard to call. From germline, CDR1 is MNHEY and CDR2 SVGAGI. This CDR3 spans 15 amino acids. Trimming took 10 bases from V and 4 from J, leaving 22 bases between them. CDR3 protein: CATLHPGGGSYGYTF. The CDR3 DNA is TGTGCCACCCTACATCCGGGAGGAGGAAGCTATGGCTACACCTTC.

V is TRBV10-3 and J is TRBJ1-1, with D tentatively TRBD1 (6 bases). Between the trimmed V and J ends, which lost 5 bases and 3 bases, there was a span of 16 bases. Germline CDR1 and CDR2: ENHRY and SYGVKD. This CDR3 comprises 15 residues. The CDR3 protein is CAISRQGMKDTEAFF. The CDR3, as DNA: TGTGCCATCAGTCGTCAGGGGATGAAGGACACTGAAGCTTTCTTT.

The chain couples TRBV19 to TRBJ2-2; 8 nucleotides line up with TRBD1. The CDR3 extends over 17 amino acids. J was trimmed by 5 bases and V by 7 bases; bases with no gene match: 15. CDR1 is LNHDA and CDR2 is SQIVND in the germline V gene (reference sequence). The DNA of the CDR3 is TGTGCCAGTACCATCGGGGCAGGGGGCATCGGAACCGGGGAGCTGTTTTTT. It specifies CASTIGAGGIGTGELFF.

This rearrangement joins TRBV6-5 to TRBJ1-3; no reliable D call. Germline lookup yields CDR1 MNHEY and CDR2 SVGAGI. Trimming removed 3 bases from V and 0 bases from J, with 9 bases in between. The CDR3 spans 15 residues. CDR3 sequence: CASSYHGSSGNTIYF. The CDR3, as DNA: TGTGCCAGCAGTTATCATGGGAGCTCTGGAAACACCATATATTTT.

V and J are TRBV9 and TRBJ2-7, with D maybe TRBD1 (5 bases). The CDR3 is 16 residues long. With 0 bases removed from V and 2 bases from J, the gap between germline ends came to 15 bases. Looked up from germline, CDR1 is SGDLS and CDR2 is YYNGEE. CDR3 region: CASSVGGSKPTYEQYF. Here the CDR3 DNA reads TGTGCCAGCAGCGTAGGGGGCAGCAAGCCAACCTACGAGCAGTACTTC.